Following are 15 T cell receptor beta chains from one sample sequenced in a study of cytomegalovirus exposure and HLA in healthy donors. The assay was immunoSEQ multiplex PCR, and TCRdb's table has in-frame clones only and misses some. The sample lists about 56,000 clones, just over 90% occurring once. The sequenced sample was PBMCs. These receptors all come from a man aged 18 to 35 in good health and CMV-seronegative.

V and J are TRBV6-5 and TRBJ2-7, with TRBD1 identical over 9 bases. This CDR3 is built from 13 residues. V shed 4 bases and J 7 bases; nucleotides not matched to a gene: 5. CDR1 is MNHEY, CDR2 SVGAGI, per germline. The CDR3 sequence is CASSWDRVNEQYF. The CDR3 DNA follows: TGTGCCAGCAGTTGGGACAGGGTAAATGAGCAGTACTTC.

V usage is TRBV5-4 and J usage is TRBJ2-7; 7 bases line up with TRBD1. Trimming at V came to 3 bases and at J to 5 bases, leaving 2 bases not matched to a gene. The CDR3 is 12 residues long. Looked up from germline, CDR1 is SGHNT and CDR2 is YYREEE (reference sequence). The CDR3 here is CASSSGTDEQYF. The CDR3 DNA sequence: TGTGCCAGCAGCTCGGGGACAGACGAGCAGTACTTC. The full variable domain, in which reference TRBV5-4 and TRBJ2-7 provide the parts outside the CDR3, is ETGVTQSPTHLIKTRGQQVTLRCSSQSGHNTVSWYQQALGQGPQFIFQYYREEENGRGNFPPRFSGLQFPNYSSELNVNALELDDSALYLCASSSGTDEQYFGPGTRLTVT.

The CDR3 region is CASSLDRLQYNEQFF. CDR3 DNA sequence: TGTGCCAGCTCACTCGACAGGCTGCAATACAATGAGCAGTTCTTC. V and J are TRBV18 and TRBJ2-1, with a possible D match to TRBD1 (6 bases). V gave up 4 bases and J gave up 4 bases, with 14 bases separating them. CDR1 KGHSH and CDR2 LQKENI come from the germline V gene. This CDR3 comprises 15 residues.

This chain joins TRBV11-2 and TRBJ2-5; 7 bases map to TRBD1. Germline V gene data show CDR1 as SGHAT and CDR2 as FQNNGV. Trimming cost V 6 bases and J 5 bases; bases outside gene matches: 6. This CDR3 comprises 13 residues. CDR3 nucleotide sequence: TGTGCCAGCAGTGTAGGGGGCGGGGAGACCCAGTACTTC. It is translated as CASSVGGGETQYF. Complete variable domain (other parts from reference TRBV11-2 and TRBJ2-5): EAGVAQSPRYKIIEKRQSVAFWCNPISGHATLYWYQQILGQGPKLLIQFQNNGVVDDSQLPKDRFSAERLKGVDSTLKIQPAKLEDSAVYLCASSVGGGETQYFGPGTRLLVL.

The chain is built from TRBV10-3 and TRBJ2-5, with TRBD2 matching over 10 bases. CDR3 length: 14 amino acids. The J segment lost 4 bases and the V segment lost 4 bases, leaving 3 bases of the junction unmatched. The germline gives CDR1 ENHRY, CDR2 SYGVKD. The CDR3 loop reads CAISASGRLETQYF. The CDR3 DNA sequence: TGTGCCATCAGTGCTAGCGGGAGACTAGAGACCCAGTACTTC.

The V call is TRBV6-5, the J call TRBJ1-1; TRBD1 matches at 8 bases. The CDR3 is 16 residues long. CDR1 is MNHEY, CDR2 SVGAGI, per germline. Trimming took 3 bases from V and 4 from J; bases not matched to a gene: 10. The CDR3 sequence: CASSYVLTGDVTEAFF. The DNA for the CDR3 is TGTGCCAGCAGTTATGTGTTGACAGGGGATGTCACTGAAGCTTTCTTT.

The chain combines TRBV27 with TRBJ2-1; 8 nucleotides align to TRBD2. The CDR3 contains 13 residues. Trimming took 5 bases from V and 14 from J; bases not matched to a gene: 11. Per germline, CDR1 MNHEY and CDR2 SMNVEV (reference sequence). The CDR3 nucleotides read TGTGCCAGCAGTACCCCGGGACTAGGGGGGGAGTTCTTC. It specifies CASSTPGLGGEFF.

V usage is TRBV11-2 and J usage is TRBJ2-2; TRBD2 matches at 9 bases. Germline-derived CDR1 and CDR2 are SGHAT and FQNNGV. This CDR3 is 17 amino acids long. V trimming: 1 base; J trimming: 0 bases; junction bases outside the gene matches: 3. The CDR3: CASSLAASGTNTGELFF. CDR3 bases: TGTGCCAGCAGCTTAGCGGCTAGCGGGACGAACACCGGGGAGCTGTTTTTT.

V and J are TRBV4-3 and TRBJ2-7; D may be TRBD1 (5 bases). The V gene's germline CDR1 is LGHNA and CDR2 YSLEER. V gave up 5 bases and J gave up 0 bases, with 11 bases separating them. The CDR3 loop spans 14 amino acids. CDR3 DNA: TGCGCCAGCAGCAATGGACATGCCTCCTACGAGCAGTACTTC. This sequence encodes CASSNGHASYEQYF.

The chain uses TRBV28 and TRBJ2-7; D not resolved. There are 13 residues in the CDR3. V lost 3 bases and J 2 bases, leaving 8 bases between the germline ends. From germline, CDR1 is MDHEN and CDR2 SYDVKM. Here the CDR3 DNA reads TGTGCCAGCAGTTTGCCAGGCCCCTACGAGCAGTACTTC. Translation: CASSLPGPYEQYF.

This chain's CDR3 is CASGENYGYTF. The CDR3, as DNA: TGTGCCAGCGGGGAGAACTATGGCTACACCTTC. V gene TRBV27 combines with J gene TRBJ1-2; no firm D call. CDR3 length: 11 residues. Trimming cost V 8 bases and J 2 bases, with 6 bases left between them. Germline V lookup: CDR1 MNHEY, CDR2 SMNVEV (reference sequence).

The CDR3 is CASSFAGFGEAFF. The CDR3 DNA follows: TGTGCCAGCAGCTTTGCGGGCTTCGGTGAAGCTTTCTTT. The chain couples TRBV5-6 to TRBJ1-1; no clear D. V dropped 2 bases and J dropped 7 bases, with 12 bases sitting between them. Germline loops: CDR1 SGHDT, CDR2 YYEEEE. This CDR3 is 13 amino acids long. Looking up the rest from reference TRBV5-6 and TRBJ1-1 gives the full variable domain: DAGVTQSPTHLIKTRGQQVTLRCSPKSGHDTVSWYQQALGQGPQFIFQYYEEEERQRGNFPDRFSGHQFPNYSSELNVNALLLGDSALYLCASSFAGFGEAFFGQGTRLTVV.

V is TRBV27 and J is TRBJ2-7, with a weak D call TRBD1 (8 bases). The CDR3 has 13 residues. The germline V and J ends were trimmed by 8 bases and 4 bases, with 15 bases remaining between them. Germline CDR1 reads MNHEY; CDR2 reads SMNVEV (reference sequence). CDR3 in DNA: TGTGCCAGCGGCGGGGGACAGGAATACGAGCAGTACTTC. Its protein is CASGGGQEYEQYF.

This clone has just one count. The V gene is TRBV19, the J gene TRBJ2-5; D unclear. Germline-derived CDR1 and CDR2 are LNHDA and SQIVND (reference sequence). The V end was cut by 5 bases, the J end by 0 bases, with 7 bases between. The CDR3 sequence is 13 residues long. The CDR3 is CASSGQNQETQYF. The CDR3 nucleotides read TGTGCCAGTAGTGGCCAGAACCAAGAGACCCAGTACTTC.

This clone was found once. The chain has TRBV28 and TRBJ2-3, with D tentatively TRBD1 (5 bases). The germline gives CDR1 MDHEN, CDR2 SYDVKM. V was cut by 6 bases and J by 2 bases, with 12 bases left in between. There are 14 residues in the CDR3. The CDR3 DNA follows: TGTGCCAGCAGGGGGCTTATCCCCACAGATACGCAGTATTTT. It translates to CASRGLIPTDTQYF.